What follows is one T cell receptor beta chain and its context. Its antigen is undetermined. Germline V gives CDR1 MNHNY, CDR2 SVGAGI (reference sequence). The J segment lost 4 bases and the V segment lost 0 bases, leaving 0 bases of the junction unmatched. This CDR3 has 15 residues. Libraries were prepared by immunoSEQ multiplex PCR; TCRdb keeps only in-frame clonotypes and omits some of them. This sample has fewer than 85,000 clones, with 85% to 95% found just once. The sample is drawn from a study of cytomegalovirus exposure and HLA in healthy donors. At the level of the study: In a later analysis, it was reported that the roughly 120 validation repertoires had been produced on the same platform as the 670 or so repertoires belonging to the first cohort. Whole-study results and caveats: Associated with cytomegalovirus, according to the listing, were around 160 TCR beta chains. Most TCR sequences were seen very rarely across donors, but some public TCRs occurred in many. With high specificity and sensitivity, the classifier reportedly diagnosed cytomegalovirus status.

The chain links TRBV6-6 to TRBJ2-2; 9 bases agree with TRBD1. This clonotype was obtained from a woman under 30 in good health and CMV-seronegative. The sequenced material came from PBMCs. The CDR3 sequence: CASSYSGQGTGELFF. The CDR3 region has the DNA TGTGCCAGCAGTTACTCGGGACAGGGCACCGGGGAGCTGTTTTTT.